The 15 T cell receptor beta chains listed next were all sequenced from one sample in a study of CD8+ T cells in alopecia areata. The authors extracted RNA and reverse transcribed it into cDNA as the sequencing template. The assay was immunoSEQ multiplex PCR, and TCRdb's table has in-frame clones only and misses some. The data contain 150,000 to 250,000 clones, about 60% of them seen just once; the ten biggest clones take up 3% to 3.5%. The treatment: oral pan-JAK inhibitor, 5-10 mg twice daily. The specimen comprised CD4+ T cells sorted from blood, sampled at week 4, from a patient treated with tofacitinib. Receptor source: a human donor with alopecia areata.

This chain joins TRBV6-5 and TRBJ1-5; D is unresolved. Germline CDR1 MNHEY, CDR2 SVGAGI. This CDR3 contains 13 residues. V was clipped by 6 bases and J by 6 bases, with 12 bases between them. Written as DNA, the CDR3 is TGTGCCAGCAGCCATGTGCGCGGTCAGCCCCAGCATTTT. It yields the protein CASSHVRGQPQHF.

The chain is built from TRBV29-1 and TRBJ1-1; D is uncertain. CDR1 and CDR2 (germline): SQVTM, ANQGSEA. V dropped 3 bases and J dropped 7 bases, with 12 bases sitting between them. The CDR3 consists of 12 residues. CDR3 sequence: CSVESRRSEAFF. As DNA, the CDR3 is TGCAGCGTTGAGTCCCGGCGGAGTGAAGCTTTCTTT. The whole variable domain, filled in from reference TRBV29-1 and TRBJ1-1, reads SAVISQKPSRDICQRGTSLTIQCQVDSQVTMMFWYRQQPGQSLTLIATANQGSEATYESGFVIDKFPISRPNLTFSTLTVSNMSPEDSSIYLCSVESRRSEAFFGQGTRLTVV.

The chain links TRBV29-1 to TRBJ2-2; a weak D match, TRBD1 (5 bases). This CDR3 is 14 amino acids long. Per the germline V gene, CDR1 is SQVTM and CDR2 is ANQGSEA. Between the trimmed V and J ends, which lost 1 base and 0 bases, there was a span of 6 bases. DNA for the CDR3: TGCAGCGTTGAAGTCAGGGCGAACACCGGGGAGCTGTTTTTT. As protein: CSVEVRANTGELFF.

This clone was detected only a few times. The V and J genes are TRBV28 and TRBJ2-7; tentative D call: TRBD2 (6 bases). Germline V gene sequence: CDR1 MDHEN, CDR2 SYDVKM. Trimming took off 9 bases at V and 5 bases at J, with 8 bases between the two ends. The length of the CDR3 is 10 residues. Here the CDR3 DNA reads TGTGCCAGTGCGGGGCACGAGCAGTACTTC. Translating gives CASAGHEQYF.

This chain uses TRBV27 with TRBJ1-5, with D perhaps matching TRBD1 (6 bases). V was shortened by 8 bases and J by 1 base, with 12 bases between the two germline ends. The CDR3 consists of 14 residues. The germline V gene encodes CDR1 MNHEY and CDR2 SMNVEV (reference sequence). CDR3 DNA sequence: TGTGCCAGCGGAGGGGGGCTGAGCAATCAGCCCCAGCATTTT. This sequence encodes CASGGGLSNQPQHF.

The V call is TRBV5-1, the J call TRBJ2-1, with 7 bases aligning to TRBD1. The CDR3 totals 14 residues. V was pared by 3 bases and J by 7 bases, with 7 bases of the junction left unmatched. Germline V gene lookup returns CDR1 SGHRS and CDR2 YFSETQ. In DNA, the CDR3 is TGCGCCAGCAGCTCCGGGACAGAGGAAAATGAGCAGTTCTTC. The encoded protein is CASSSGTEENEQFF. The complete variable domain, with remaining parts taken from reference TRBV5-1 and TRBJ2-1, reads KAGVTQTPRYLIKTRGQQVTLSCSPISGHRSVSWYQQTPGQGLQFLFEYFSETQRNKGNFPGRFSGRQFSNSRSEMNVSTLELGDSALYLCASSSGTEENEQFFGPGTRLTVL.

This rearrangement joins TRBV28 to TRBJ2-2; D might be TRBD1 (6 bases). Germline V lookup: CDR1 MDHEN, CDR2 SYDVKM. This CDR3 is 16 amino acids long. The V end lost 2 bases, the J end lost 4 bases, and 14 bases lay between the germline ends. CDR3 region: CASSLRPGAGTGELFF. The CDR3 region has the DNA TGTGCCAGCAGTTTACGGCCAGGGGCGGGCACCGGGGAGCTGTTTTTT. The full variable domain, in which reference TRBV28 and TRBJ2-2 provide the parts outside the CDR3, is DVKVTQSSRYLVKRTGEKVFLECVQDMDHENMFWYRQDPGLGLRLIYFSYDVKMKEKGDIPEGYSVSREKKERFSLILESASTNQTSMYLCASSLRPGAGTGELFFGEGSRLTVL.

J is TRBJ2-7 and V is TRBV5-1, with 8 bases lining up with TRBD1. The V segment lost 4 bases and the J segment 3 bases; nucleotides outside the gene matches: 12. From germline, CDR1 is SGHRS and CDR2 YFSETQ. The CDR3 is made up of 16 amino acids. CDR3 protein: CASSPRFGQGNYEQYF. The CDR3 coding sequence is TGCGCCAGCAGCCCACGCTTCGGACAGGGCAACTACGAGCAGTACTTC.

The J gene is TRBJ2-5, the V gene TRBV5-4; the D is unclear. The end of the DNA fits TRBJ2-7 better, so the J call may be wrong. The CDR3 is made up of 15 amino acids. Germline-derived CDR1 and CDR2 are SGHNT and YYREEE (reference sequence). The CDR3 coding sequence is TGTGCCAGCAGCTTGGACAGTATGAGCTCCTACGAGCAGTACTTC. It is translated as CASSLDSMSSYEQYF.

This clone occurred a few times. V gene TRBV18 combines with J gene TRBJ1-5; no clear D. This CDR3 comprises 13 residues. V was clipped by 6 bases and J by 4 bases, with 10 bases between them. Germline-derived CDR1 and CDR2 are KGHSH and LQKENI. The CDR3 protein is CASSSAVNQPQHF. CDR3 DNA sequence: TGTGCCAGCTCGTCCGCAGTTAATCAGCCCCAGCATTTT.

This chain links TRBV30 with TRBJ1-6; a possible D gene is TRBD1 (6 bases). Germline CDR1 and CDR2: GTSNPN and SVGIG (reference sequence). V was cut by 3 bases and J by 0 bases, with 15 bases left in between. The CDR3 sequence is 17 residues long. CDR3 sequence (DNA): TGTGCCTGGAGGATAGCAGGGGCAAGCTCCTATAATTCACCCCTCCACTTT. It translates to CAWRIAGASSYNSPLHF.

The chain recombines TRBV29-1 with TRBJ1-1; the D gene is possibly TRBD1 (5 bases). The V gene's germline CDR1 is SQVTM and CDR2 ANQGSEA. With 6 bases removed from V and 2 bases from J, the gap between germline ends came to 19 bases. This CDR3 is built from 15 residues. The CDR3 DNA reads TGCAGCGTCTTGGGACCAGTCCCGGGAAACACTGAAGCTTTCTTT. This gives the protein CSVLGPVPGNTEAFF.

This clone was observed a few times. The J gene is TRBJ2-3, the V gene TRBV5-1; D is tentatively TRBD1 or TRBD2 (5 bases each). Germline V lookup: CDR1 SGHRS, CDR2 YFSETQ. The length of the CDR3 is 13 residues. With 3 bases removed from V and 0 bases from J, the gap between germline ends came to 5 bases. The CDR3 protein is CASSWDSTDTQYF. The CDR3 nucleotides read TGCGCCAGCAGCTGGGACAGCACAGATACGCAGTATTTT.

This rearrangement joins TRBV4-3 to TRBJ2-7; D is perhaps TRBD2 (6 bases). The CDR3 sequence is 14 residues long. V was cut by 1 base and J by 4 bases, with 11 bases left in between. Germline values: CDR1 LGHNA, CDR2 YSLEER. The CDR3 reads CASSQGLGGYEQYF. Written as DNA, the CDR3 is TGCGCCAGCAGCCAAGGGCTGGGGGGATACGAGCAGTACTTC.

The chain couples TRBV28 to TRBJ1-2, with D tentatively TRBD1 (6 bases). CDR1 is MDHEN, CDR2 SYDVKM, per germline. V was shortened by 6 bases and J by 4 bases, with 15 bases between the two germline ends. The CDR3 is 14 residues long. The CDR3 DNA reads as TGTGCCAGCAGGCTCTCGGGGACAAGCTATGGCTACACCTTC. It yields the protein CASRLSGTSYGYTF.